Listed below are T cell receptor beta chains from one sample, sequenced in a study of cytomegalovirus exposure and HLA in healthy donors. Some clones are missing from TCRdb's copy, which holds only in-frame ones; the method was immunoSEQ multiplex PCR. This table holds about 69,000 clones, less than 75% found once. Sequenced material: PBMCs. Source of these receptors: a woman aged 30 to 39 in good health and CMV-seronegative. CDR3s include the opening cysteine and the closing phenylalanine or tryptophan.

TRBV6-7	-	CASTPDRFYEQYF
TRBV7-2	TRBJ2-7	CASSFEAAGLSVRLEQYF
TRBV28	TRBJ2-1	CASTNYNEQFF
TRBV5-4	TRBJ2-1	CASSKGGLFAYNEQFF
TRBV30	TRBJ2-7	CAWSSGQGYEQYF
TRBV6-1	TRBJ1-3	CASSEAETGGATIYF
TRBV6-1	TRBJ2-3	CASSAFLGQGAHTQYF
TRBV11-3	TRBJ2-1	CASSLGGPASYNEQFF
TRBV19	TRBJ1-5	CASSADRPNQPQHF
TRBV13	TRBJ1-1	CASSSWGYTGVETEAFF
TRBV5-6	TRBJ2-4	CASSFSASGVQNIQYF
TRBV7-8	TRBJ1-1	CASSSRQGTTEAFF
TRBV6-6	TRBJ2-7	CASSYRGLRYEQYF
TRBV30	TRBJ2-1	CAWSERLAGGPIEQFF
TRBV30	TRBJ1-2	CALGQDYYGYTF